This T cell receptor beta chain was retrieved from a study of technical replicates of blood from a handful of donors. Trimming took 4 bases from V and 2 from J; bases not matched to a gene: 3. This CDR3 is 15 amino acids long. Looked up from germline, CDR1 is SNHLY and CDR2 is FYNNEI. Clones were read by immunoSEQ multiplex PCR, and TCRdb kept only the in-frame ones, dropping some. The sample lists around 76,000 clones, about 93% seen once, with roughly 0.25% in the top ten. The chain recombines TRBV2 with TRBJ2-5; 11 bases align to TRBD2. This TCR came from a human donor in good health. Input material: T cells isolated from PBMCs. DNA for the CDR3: TGTGCCAGCAGTGGACTAGCGGGACCACAAGAGACCCAGTACTTC. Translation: CASSGLAGPQETQYF.